Presented here are 6 T cell receptor beta chains from one specimen sequenced in a study of cytomegalovirus exposure and HLA in healthy donors. PCR was performed using 60 Vbeta and 13 Jbeta primers. Generated by immunoSEQ multiplex PCR, the TCRdb table keeps only in-frame clones and is missing some. The sample has fewer than 85,000 clones, about three quarters seen once. The specimen sequenced was PBMCs. These receptors were taken from a woman aged 40 to 50 in good health and CMV-seropositive.

This clone has just a few counts. The chain carries TRBV5-8 and TRBJ1-5, with D maybe TRBD1 (6 bases). The germline V gene has CDR1 SGHTS and CDR2 YDEGEE. The CDR3 has 15 residues. Trimming removed 4 bases at V and 0 bases at J, with 11 bases between. DNA for the CDR3: TGTGCCAGCAGCAACGGACAGTATAGCAATCAGCCCCAGCATTTT. Protein sequence: CASSNGQYSNQPQHF.

V and J are TRBV5-5 and TRBJ1-3; D ambiguous. CDR3 length: 15 residues. Germline CDR1 reads SGHKS; CDR2 reads YYEKEE (reference sequence). Between the trimmed V and J ends, which lost 4 bases and 0 bases, there was a span of 11 bases. The CDR3: CASSPRASSGNTIYF. The CDR3 nucleotides read TGTGCCAGCAGCCCCCGTGCGTCCTCTGGAAACACCATATATTTT.

The chain employs TRBV6-5 and TRBJ1-2; 7 nucleotides align to TRBD1. Germline assignment: CDR1 MNHEY and CDR2 SVGAGI. Unmatched junction bases numbered 8, after V lost 3 bases and J lost 4 bases. CDR3 length: 15 residues. The CDR3 loop is CASSYSTGSSYGYTF. In DNA, the CDR3 is TGTGCCAGCAGTTATTCGACAGGGTCCTCCTATGGCTACACCTTC.

This chain uses TRBV6-5 with TRBJ2-7; D possibly corresponds to TRBD2 (5 bases). The CDR3 runs 14 residues. Trimming left V 7 bases short and J 3 bases short, with 16 bases between. Germline V gene data show CDR1 as MNHEY and CDR2 as SVGAGI. The CDR3 DNA sequence: TGTGCCAGCAATGCTCCGGGAAGCCTCTACGAGCAGTACTTC. It translates to CASNAPGSLYEQYF.

The CDR3 protein is CASTQGLASYNEQFF. The CDR3 region has the DNA TGCGCCAGCACCCAGGGACTAGCCTCCTACAATGAGCAGTTCTTC. The chain recombines TRBV5-1 with TRBJ2-1, with 9 positions matching TRBD2. V gave up 6 bases and J gave up 0 bases; unmatched junction bases: 4. The CDR3 contains 15 residues. Germline lookup yields CDR1 SGHRS and CDR2 YFSETQ.

V gene TRBV5-1 combines with J gene TRBJ2-3, with D perhaps matching TRBD2 (6 bases). Per germline, CDR1 SGHRS and CDR2 YFSETQ. The CDR3 has 15 amino acids. Trimming removed 1 base at V and 5 bases at J, with 14 bases between. The chain's CDR3 is CASSLFRREVDTQYF. CDR3 coding DNA: TGCGCCAGCAGCTTGTTCCGCAGGGAGGTAGATACGCAGTATTTT.